The 8 T cell receptor beta chains listed next were all sequenced from one sample in a study of human T cells and chemical hapten exposure. Specified time point: healthy volunteer bleed at 2 weeks. Total RNA extraction was carried out from unfractionated whole blood. MiXCR, run by TCRdb on the RACE reads, gives a single entry per CDR3 protein. The profile shows about 130,000 distinct CDR3 sequences, roughly 9.5% of them singletons. Sequenced input: whole blood. These receptors came from a male donor in good health. Some clones in this sample may be carry-over from other donors' samples.

This clonotype came up many times. This chain connects TRBV7-2 to TRBJ2-1; D gene uncertain. The V end was cut by 2 bases, the J end by 7 bases, with 12 bases between. Germline V gives CDR1 SGHTA, CDR2 FQGNSA. The CDR3 sequence is 14 residues long. CDR3 nucleotide sequence: TGTGCCAGCAGCTTACCCGGCTCTAGGAATGAGCAGTTCTTC. It specifies CASSLPGSRNEQFF. Supplemented by reference TRBV7-2 and TRBJ2-1, the full variable domain reads GAGVSQSPSNKVTEKGKDVELRCDPISGHTALYWYRQSLGQGLEFLIYFQGNSAPDKSGLPSDRFSAERTGGSVSTLTIQRTQQEDSAVYLCASSLPGSRNEQFFGPGTRLTVL.

In this sample, this clonotype turned up a few times. The rearrangement links TRBV3-1 to TRBJ1-5, with 8 bases identical to TRBD1. Germline V CDR1 and CDR2: LGHDT, YNNKEL (reference sequence). Losses at the gene ends were 3 bases for V and 7 bases for J; bases not matched to a gene: 5. The CDR3 covers 14 residues. In nucleotides, the CDR3 is TGTGCCAGCAGCCATGGACAGGGCAGGCAGCCCCAGCATTTT. It is translated as CASSHGQGRQPQHF.

The sample holds one count of this clonotype. The V gene is TRBV10-3, the J gene TRBJ2-3, with 12 bases that match TRBD2. Germline V CDR1 and CDR2: ENHRY, SYGVKD. This CDR3 is 17 amino acids long. The J segment lost 2 bases and the V segment lost 6 bases, leaving 9 bases of the junction unmatched. The CDR3 nucleotides read TGTGCCATCAGCCTTGAACTAGCGGGGGGAACCACAGATACGCAGTATTTT. Encoded protein: CAISLELAGGTTDTQYF.

There are a few counts of this clonotype. The CDR3 here is CASSVGQGLNTEAFF. The CDR3 region has the DNA TGTGCCAGCAGCGTAGGGCAGGGCCTAAACACTGAAGCTTTCTTT. This chain links TRBV9 with TRBJ1-1; a possible D gene is TRBD1 (5 bases). Per the germline V gene, CDR1 is SGDLS and CDR2 is YYNGEE. The CDR3 runs 15 residues. V was cut by 0 bases and J by 2 bases, with 11 bases left in between. The whole variable domain, remainder taken from reference TRBV9 and TRBJ1-1, is DSGVTQTPKHLITATGQRVTLRCSPRSGDLSVYWYQQSLDQGLQFLIQYYNGEERAKGNILERFSAQQFPDLHSELNLSSLELGDSALYFCASSVGQGLNTEAFFGQGTRLTVV.

V and J are TRBV29-1 and TRBJ2-5, with D perhaps TRBD1 or TRBD2 (5 bases each). Germline-derived CDR1 and CDR2 are SQVTM and ANQGSEA. Trimming took 3 bases from V and 4 from J, leaving 15 bases between them. The CDR3 sequence is 14 residues long. The CDR3 nucleotides read TGCAGCGTTGACCGGGACCAGGCGAGAGAGACCCAGTACTTC. Translating gives CSVDRDQARETQYF.

This clonotype was counted between two and nine times. V is TRBV2 and J is TRBJ2-5; D is perhaps TRBD2 (5 bases). The CDR3 has 15 residues. Per the germline V gene, CDR1 is SNHLY and CDR2 is FYNNEI. V was cut by 2 bases and J by 4 bases, with 14 bases left in between. CDR3 in amino acids: CASSETSLKGETQYF. The CDR3 coding sequence is TGTGCCAGCAGTGAAACTAGTTTAAAGGGAGAGACCCAGTACTTC.

This clonotype was observed many times. The CDR3 nucleotides are TGTGCCAGCAGTCCCTCCGGCCGCACAGATACGCAGTATTTT. It is translated as CASSPSGRTDTQYF. The chain is built from TRBV7-9 and TRBJ2-3; D remains ambiguous. Germline CDR1 reads SEHNR; CDR2 reads FQNEAQ (reference sequence). Between the trimmed V and J ends, which lost 6 bases and 1 base, there was a span of 11 bases. The CDR3 sequence is 14 residues long.

The table lists this clonotype with many counts. The chain couples TRBV29-1 to TRBJ1-2; 10 bases align to TRBD1. The germline CDR1 and CDR2 sequences are SQVTM and ANQGSEA. Trimming took 4 bases from V and 4 from J; bases not matched to a gene: 3. CDR3 size: 13 residues. The DNA for the CDR3 is TGCAGCGTTGGACAGGGGGCTTTCTATGGCTACACCTTC. Translated, it gives CSVGQGAFYGYTF.